A selection of T cell receptor beta chains follows, all from one sample in a study of T cell repertoires in cytomegalovirus infection. TCRdb re-called the reads through MiXCR, storing one row per CDR3 protein. The data show approximately 120,000 distinct CDR3 sequences, over 30% seen once. These TCRs' antigens remain unknown. This specimen was CD8+ T cells from cultured PBMCs, taken from culture after CMV antigen stimulation. These receptors were collected from a human donor in good health (CMV status not recorded). Some clones in this sample may be carry-over from other donors' samples. Both conserved end residues are part of each CDR3. Each record gives: V gene, clone size, D gene, J gene, CDR3 protein, CDR3 DNA. The D gene is left open where the match is weak. The size entry is marked missing in some rows and otherwise reads once, few, many or a size class.

>TRBV7-6|.|.|TRBJ2-5
CASSGSNREWETQYF
TGTGCCAGCAGTGGATCTAACAGGGAGTGGGAGACCCAGTACTTC
>TRBV4-1|.|.|TRBJ1-1
CASSQDALYTEAFF
TGCGCCAGCAGCCAAGATGCCCTCTACACTGAAGCTTTCTTT
>TRBV7-2|.|TRBD1|TRBJ2-7
CASGDSAHSYEQYF
TGTGCCAGCGGGGACAGTGCCCACTCCTACGAGCAGTACTTC
>TRBV11-2|few|TRBD2|TRBJ2-4
CASSLVRSGGGFDIQYF
TGTGCCAGCAGCTTAGTCCGCTCCGGGGGGGGATTTGACATTCAGTACTTC
>TRBV6-5|.|TRBD2|TRBJ2-1
CASSSGSGGYNEQFF
TGTGCCAGCAGTTCGGGTAGCGGGGGCTACAATGAGCAGTTCTTC
>TRBV6-8|.|.|TRBJ2-2
CASRQTSYTGELFF
TGTGCCAGCCGTCAAACCAGTTACACCGGGGAGCTGTTTTTT
>TRBV7-2|.|TRBD1|TRBJ2-7
CASSLLPDRVNEQYF
TGTGCCAGCAGCTTACTCCCGGACAGGGTCAACGAGCAGTACTTC
>TRBV28|.|.|TRBJ1-5
CASSLGGAGTQPQHF
TGTGCCAGCAGTTTAGGGGGCGCGGGGACTCAGCCCCAGCATTTT
>TRBV6-5|many|TRBD1|TRBJ2-7
CASSYSRTGDTEQYF
TGTGCCAGCAGTTACTCGAGGACAGGGGATACCGAGCAGTACTTC
>TRBV4-1|.|TRBD1|TRBJ2-7
CASSPEWDRGSYEQYF
TGCGCCAGCAGCCCCGAATGGGACAGGGGCTCCTACGAGCAGTACTTC